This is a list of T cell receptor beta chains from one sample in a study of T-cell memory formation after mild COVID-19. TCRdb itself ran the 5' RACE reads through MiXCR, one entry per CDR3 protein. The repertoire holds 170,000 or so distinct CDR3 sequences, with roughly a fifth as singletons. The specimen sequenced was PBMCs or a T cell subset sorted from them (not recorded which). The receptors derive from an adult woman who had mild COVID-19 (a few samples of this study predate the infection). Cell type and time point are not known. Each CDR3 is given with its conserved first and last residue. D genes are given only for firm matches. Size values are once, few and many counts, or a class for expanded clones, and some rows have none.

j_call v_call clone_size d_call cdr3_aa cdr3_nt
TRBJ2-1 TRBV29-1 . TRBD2 CSVEGLVGRGFRDLYNEQFF TGCAGCGTCGAAGGGCTGGTGGGGCGGGGGTTCCGGGACTTATACAATGAGCAGTTCTTC
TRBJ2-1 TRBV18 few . CATRRGYNEQFF TGTGCCACCCGTCGAGGGTACAATGAGCAGTTCTTC
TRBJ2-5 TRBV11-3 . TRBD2 CASSLRASGQETQYF TGTGCCAGCAGCTTAAGGGCTAGCGGACAAGAGACCCAGTACTTC
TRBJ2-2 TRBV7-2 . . CASSYYGAGELFF TGTGCCAGCAGCTATTATGGTGCCGGGGAGCTGTTTTTT
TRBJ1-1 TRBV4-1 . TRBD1 CASSQTGGATEAFF TGCGCCAGCAGCCAAACAGGGGGCGCGACTGAAGCTTTCTTT
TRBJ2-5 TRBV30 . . CAWSPKRADGETQYF TGTGCCTGGAGTCCGAAGAGGGCGGATGGAGAGACCCAGTACTTC
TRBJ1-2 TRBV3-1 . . CASSQDRQLYGYTF TGTGCCAGCAGCCAAGATCGCCAGCTTTATGGCTACACCTTC
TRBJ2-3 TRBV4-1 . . CASSQVWTDTQYF TGCGCCAGCAGCCAAGTATGGACAGATACGCAGTATTTT
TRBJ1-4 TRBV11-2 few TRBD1 CASSLPGTGREKLFF TGTGCCAGCAGCTTACCCGGGACAGGGCGTGAAAAACTGTTTTTT
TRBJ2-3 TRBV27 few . CASSPHPHGGRKEDTQYF TGTGCCAGCAGCCCTCATCCCCATGGGGGGCGCAAAGAAGATACGCAGTATTTT
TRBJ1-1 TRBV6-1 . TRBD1 CASSEATGGRNEAFF TGTGCCAGCAGTGAAGCCACAGGGGGGAGGAATGAAGCTTTCTTT
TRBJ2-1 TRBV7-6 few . CASSSTTNGGANEQFF TGTGCCAGCAGCTCCACGACCAACGGGGGAGCCAATGAGCAGTTCTTC
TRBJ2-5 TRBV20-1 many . CSAQDRRETQYF TGCAGTGCACAAGACAGGAGGGAGACCCAGTACTTC
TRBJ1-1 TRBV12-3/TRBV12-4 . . CASTWGDLNTEAFF TGTGCCAGCACCTGGGGGGATTTGAACACTGAAGCTTTCTTT
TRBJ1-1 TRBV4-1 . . CASSQEFANTEAFF TGCGCCAGCAGCCAAGAATTTGCGAACACTGAAGCTTTCTTT
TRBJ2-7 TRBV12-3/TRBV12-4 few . CASSFWYSYEQYF TGTGCCAGCAGTTTTTGGTACTCCTACGAGCAGTACTTC
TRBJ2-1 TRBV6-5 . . CASSYSSRNEQFF TGTGCCAGCAGTTACTCGAGTAGGAATGAGCAGTTCTTC